A single T cell receptor beta chain is shown here with its context. Its antigen is still unknown. Combining a sample-barcoded 5' primer with a J-beta primer mix, a second PCR ran for 7 to 11 cycles. Each TCR beta cDNA got a 12-nucleotide random molecular identifier. In TCRdb, the 5' RACE reads were re-called with MiXCR into one record per CDR3 protein. The data hold approximately 850,000 distinct CDR3 sequences, with roughly 44% observed a single time. This sample was taken from a study of blood T cells in healthy people across ages. Broader study findings: Long-lived and aged donors differed, with more naive CD4+ cells and higher diversity in the long-lived.

The V gene lost 6 bases and the J gene lost 4 bases, with 19 bases spanning the gap. CDR1 SNHLY and CDR2 FYNNEI come from the germline V gene. This CDR3 contains 16 residues. The chain employs TRBV2 and TRBJ2-1, with a tentative D call TRBD1 (6 bases). Sequencing used blood. The TCR comes from a man between 60 and 75 years old in good health. CDR3 amino acids: CASRDRLQKKYNEQFF. The CDR3, as DNA: TGTGCCAGCAGGGACAGACTACAGAAAAAATACAATGAGCAGTTCTTC.